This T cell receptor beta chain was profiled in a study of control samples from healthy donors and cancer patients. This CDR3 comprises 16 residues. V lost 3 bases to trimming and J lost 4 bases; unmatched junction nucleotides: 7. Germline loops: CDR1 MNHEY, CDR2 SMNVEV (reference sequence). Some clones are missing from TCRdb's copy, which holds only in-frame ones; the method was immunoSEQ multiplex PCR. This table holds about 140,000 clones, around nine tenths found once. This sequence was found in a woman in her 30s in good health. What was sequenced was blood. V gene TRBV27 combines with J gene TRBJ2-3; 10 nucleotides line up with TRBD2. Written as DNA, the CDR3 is TGTGCCAGCAGTTTCGGGCTAGCGGGAGAGCCAGATACGCAGTATTTT. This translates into CASSFGLAGEPDTQYF.